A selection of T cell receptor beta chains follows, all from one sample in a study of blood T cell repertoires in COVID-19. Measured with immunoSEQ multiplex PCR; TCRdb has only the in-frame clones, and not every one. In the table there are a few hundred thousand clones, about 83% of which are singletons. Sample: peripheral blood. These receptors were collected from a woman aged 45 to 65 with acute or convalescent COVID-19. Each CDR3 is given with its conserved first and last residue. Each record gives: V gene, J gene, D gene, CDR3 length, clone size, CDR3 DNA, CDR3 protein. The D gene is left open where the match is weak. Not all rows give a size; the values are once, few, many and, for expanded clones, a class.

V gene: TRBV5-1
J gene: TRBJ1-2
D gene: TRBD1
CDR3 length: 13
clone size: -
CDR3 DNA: TGCGCCAGCAGCTCTGACAGGGTCTATGGCTACACCTTC
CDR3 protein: CASSSDRVYGYTF

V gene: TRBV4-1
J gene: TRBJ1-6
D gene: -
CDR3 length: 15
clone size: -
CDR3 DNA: TGCGCCAGCAGCCAAACCGACAGTTATAATTCACCCCTCCACTTT
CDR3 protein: CASSQTDSYNSPLHF

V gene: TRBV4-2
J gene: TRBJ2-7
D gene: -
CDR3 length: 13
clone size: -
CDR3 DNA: TGTGCCAGCAGCCAAGAGAGGAGGAACGAGCAGTACTTC
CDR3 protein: CASSQERRNEQYF

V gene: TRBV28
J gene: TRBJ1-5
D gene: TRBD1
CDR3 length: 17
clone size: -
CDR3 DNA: TGTGCCAGCAGTTTAACGGTGGGGACAGGGTTCAGTCAGCCCCAGCATTTT
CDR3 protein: CASSLTVGTGFSQPQHF

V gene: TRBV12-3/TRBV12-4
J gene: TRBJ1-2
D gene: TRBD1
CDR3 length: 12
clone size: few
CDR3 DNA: TGTGCCAGCAGTTTACAGGGGGATGGCTACACCTTC
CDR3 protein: CASSLQGDGYTF

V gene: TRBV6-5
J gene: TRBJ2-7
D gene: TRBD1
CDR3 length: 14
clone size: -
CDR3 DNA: TGTGCCAGCAGTCGGGACAGGGCTGGCTACGAGCAGTACTTC
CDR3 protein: CASSRDRAGYEQYF

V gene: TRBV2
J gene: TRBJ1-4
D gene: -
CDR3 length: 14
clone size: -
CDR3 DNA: TGTGCCAGCAGTTCCCTAGGGCCGGGGGAAAAACTGTTTTTT
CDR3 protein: CASSSLGPGEKLFF

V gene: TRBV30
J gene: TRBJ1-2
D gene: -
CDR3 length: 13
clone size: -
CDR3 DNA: TGTGCCTGGAGACGGGAATCCTCTTATGGCTACACCTTC
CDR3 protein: CAWRRESSYGYTF

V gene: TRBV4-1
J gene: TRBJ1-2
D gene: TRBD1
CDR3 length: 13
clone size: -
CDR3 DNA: TGCGCCAGCAGCCAACAACAGGGGGCTGGCTACACCTTC
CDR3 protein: CASSQQQGAGYTF

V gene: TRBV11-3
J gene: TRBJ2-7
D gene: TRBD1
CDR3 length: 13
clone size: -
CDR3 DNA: TGTGCCAGCAGCTTAGGACGGGACAGTGAGCAGTACTTC
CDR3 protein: CASSLGRDSEQYF

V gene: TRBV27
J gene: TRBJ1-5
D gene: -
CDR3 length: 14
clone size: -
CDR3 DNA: TGTGCCAGCAGTGCCCCGGGTTTAGGTCAGCCCCAGCATTTT
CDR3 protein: CASSAPGLGQPQHF

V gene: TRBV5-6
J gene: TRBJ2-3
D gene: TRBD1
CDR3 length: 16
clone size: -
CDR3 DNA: TGTGCCAGCAGCTTGGGGGACAGGGTCAGCACAGATACGCAGTATTTT
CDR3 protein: CASSLGDRVSTDTQYF

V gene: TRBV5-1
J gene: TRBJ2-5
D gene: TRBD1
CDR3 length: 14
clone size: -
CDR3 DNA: TGCGCCAGCGCAGGACAGGGCAGGGGGGAGACCCAGTACTTC
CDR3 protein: CASAGQGRGETQYF

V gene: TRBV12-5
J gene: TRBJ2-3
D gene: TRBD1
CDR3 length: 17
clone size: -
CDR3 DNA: TGTGCTAGTGGTTTGGTACTATCCGACAGGGGCGCAGATACGCAGTATTTT
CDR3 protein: CASGLVLSDRGADTQYF

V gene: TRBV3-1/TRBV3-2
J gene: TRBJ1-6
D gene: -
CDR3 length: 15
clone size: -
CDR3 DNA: TGTGCCAGCAGTCGAAACCGGGCCTATAATTCACCCCTCCACTTT
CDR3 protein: CASSRNRAYNSPLHF

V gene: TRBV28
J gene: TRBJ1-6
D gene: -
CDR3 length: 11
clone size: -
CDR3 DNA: TGTGCCAGCAGTCAGAATTCACCCCTCCACTTT
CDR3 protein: CASSQNSPLHF